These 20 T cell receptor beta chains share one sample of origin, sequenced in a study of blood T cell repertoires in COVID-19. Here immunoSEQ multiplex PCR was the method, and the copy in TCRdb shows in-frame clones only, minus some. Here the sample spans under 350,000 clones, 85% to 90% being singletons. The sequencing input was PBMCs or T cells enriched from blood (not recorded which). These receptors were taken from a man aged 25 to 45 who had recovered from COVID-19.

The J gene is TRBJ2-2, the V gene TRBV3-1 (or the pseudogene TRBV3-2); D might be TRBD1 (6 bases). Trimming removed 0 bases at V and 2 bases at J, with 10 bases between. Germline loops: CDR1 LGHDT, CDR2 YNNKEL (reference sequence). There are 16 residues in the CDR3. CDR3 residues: CASSQEGGSNTGELFF. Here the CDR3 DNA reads TGTGCCAGCAGCCAAGAAGGGGGATCTAACACCGGGGAGCTGTTTTTT.

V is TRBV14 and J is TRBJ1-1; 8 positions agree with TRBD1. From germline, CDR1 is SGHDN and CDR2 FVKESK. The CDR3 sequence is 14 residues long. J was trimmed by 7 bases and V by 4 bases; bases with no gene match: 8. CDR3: CASSPSGQVFEAFF. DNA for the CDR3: TGTGCCAGCAGCCCCTCGGGACAGGTCTTTGAAGCTTTCTTT. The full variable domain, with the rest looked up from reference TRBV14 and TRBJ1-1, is EAGVTQFPSHSVIEKGQTVTLRCDPISGHDNLYWYRRVMGKEIKFLLHFVKESKQDESGMPNNRFLAERTGGTYSTLKVQPAELEDSGVYFCASSPSGQVFEAFFGQGTRLTVV.

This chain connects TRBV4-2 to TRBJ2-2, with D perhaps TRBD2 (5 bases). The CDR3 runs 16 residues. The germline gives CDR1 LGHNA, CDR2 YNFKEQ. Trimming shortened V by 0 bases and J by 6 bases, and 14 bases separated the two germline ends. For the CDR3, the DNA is TGTGCCAGCAGCCAAGAAAGTCAACGGGGATCCGGGGAGCTGTTTTTT. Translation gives CASSQESQRGSGELFF.

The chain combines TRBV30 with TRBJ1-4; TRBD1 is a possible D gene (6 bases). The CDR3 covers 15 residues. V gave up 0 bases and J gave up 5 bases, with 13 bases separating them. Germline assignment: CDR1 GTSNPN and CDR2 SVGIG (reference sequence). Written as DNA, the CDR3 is TGTGCCTGGAGTGTAGGTTCAGGGACAAATGAAAAACTGTTTTTT. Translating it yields CAWSVGSGTNEKLFF.

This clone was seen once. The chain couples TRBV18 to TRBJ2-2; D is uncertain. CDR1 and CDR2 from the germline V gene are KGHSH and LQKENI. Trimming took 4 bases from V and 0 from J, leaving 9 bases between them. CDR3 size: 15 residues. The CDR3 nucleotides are TGTGCCAGCTCACAAACGACAACGAACACCGGGGAGCTGTTTTTT. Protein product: CASSQTTTNTGELFF.

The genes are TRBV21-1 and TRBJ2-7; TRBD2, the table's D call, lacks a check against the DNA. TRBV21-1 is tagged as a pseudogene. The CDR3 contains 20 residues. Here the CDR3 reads CASSKKGGKGYGTARHEQYF. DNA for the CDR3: TGTGCCAGCAGCAAAAAGGGGGGGAAAGGTTATGGGACCGCTCGCCACGAGCAGTACTTC.

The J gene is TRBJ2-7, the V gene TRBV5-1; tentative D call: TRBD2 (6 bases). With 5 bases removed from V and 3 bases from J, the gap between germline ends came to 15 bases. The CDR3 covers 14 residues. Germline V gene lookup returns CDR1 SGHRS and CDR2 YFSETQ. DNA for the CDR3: TGCGCCAGCAGGCGGGGACTGACCGTCTACGAGCAGTACTTC. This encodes CASRRGLTVYEQYF.

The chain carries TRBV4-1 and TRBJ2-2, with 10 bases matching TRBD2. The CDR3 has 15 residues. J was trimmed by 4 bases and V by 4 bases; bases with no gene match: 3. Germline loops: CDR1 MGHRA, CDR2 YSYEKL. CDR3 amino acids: CASSPIAGGTGELFF. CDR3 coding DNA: TGCGCCAGCAGCCCGATAGCGGGAGGCACCGGGGAGCTGTTTTTT.

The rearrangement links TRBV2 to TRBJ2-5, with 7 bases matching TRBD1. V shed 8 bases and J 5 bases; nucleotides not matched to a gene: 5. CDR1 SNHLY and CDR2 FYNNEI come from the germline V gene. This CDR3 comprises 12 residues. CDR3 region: CASGTVRETQYF. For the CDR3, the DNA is TGTGCCAGCGGGACAGTCCGGGAGACCCAGTACTTC.

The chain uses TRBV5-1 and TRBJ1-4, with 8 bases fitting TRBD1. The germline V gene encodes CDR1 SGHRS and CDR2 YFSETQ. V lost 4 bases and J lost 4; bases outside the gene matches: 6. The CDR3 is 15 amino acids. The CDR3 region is CASSNTGGINEKLFF. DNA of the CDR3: TGCGCCAGCAGCAACACAGGGGGGATTAATGAAAAACTGTTTTTT. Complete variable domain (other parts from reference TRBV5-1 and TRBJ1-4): KAGVTQTPRYLIKTRGQQVTLSCSPISGHRSVSWYQQTPGQGLQFLFEYFSETQRNKGNFPGRFSGRQFSNSRSEMNVSTLELGDSALYLCASSNTGGINEKLFFGSGTQLSVL.

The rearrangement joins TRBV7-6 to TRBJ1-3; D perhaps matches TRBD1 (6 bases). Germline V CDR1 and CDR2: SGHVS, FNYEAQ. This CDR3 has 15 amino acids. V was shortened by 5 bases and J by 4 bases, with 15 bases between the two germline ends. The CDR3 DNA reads TGTGCCAGCAGCGACCACAGGGTATCAGGAAACACCATATATTTT. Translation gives CASSDHRVSGNTIYF.

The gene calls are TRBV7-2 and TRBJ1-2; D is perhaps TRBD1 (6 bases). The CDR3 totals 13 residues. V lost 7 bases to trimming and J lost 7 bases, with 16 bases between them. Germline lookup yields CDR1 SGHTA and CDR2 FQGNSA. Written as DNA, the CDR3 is TGTGCCAGCACCTCCCCAGGGGCGGGTGGCTACACCTTC. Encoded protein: CASTSPGAGGYTF. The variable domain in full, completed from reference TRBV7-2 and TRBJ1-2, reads GAGVSQSPSNKVTEKGKDVELRCDPISGHTALYWYRQSLGQGLEFLIYFQGNSAPDKSGLPSDRFSAERTGGSVSTLTIQRTQQEDSAVYLCASTSPGAGGYTFGSGTRLTVV.

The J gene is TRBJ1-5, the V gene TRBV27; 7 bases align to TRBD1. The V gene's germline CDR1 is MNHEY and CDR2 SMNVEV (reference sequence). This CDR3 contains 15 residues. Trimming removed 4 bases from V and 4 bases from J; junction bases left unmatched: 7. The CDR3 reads CASSSTPGGNQPQHF. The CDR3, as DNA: TGTGCCAGCAGTTCGACCCCAGGGGGAAATCAGCCCCAGCATTTT.

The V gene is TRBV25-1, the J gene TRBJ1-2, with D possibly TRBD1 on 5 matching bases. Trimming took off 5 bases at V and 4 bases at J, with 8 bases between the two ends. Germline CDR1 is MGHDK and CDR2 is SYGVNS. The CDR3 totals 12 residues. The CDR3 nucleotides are TGTGCCAGCAGTTTAACAGGCTATGGCTACACCTTC. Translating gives CASSLTGYGYTF.

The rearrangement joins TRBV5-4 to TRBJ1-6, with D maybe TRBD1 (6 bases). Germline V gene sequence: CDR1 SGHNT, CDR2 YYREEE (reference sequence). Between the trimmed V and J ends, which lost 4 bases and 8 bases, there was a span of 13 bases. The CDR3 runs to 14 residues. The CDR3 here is CASSPGGGYSPLHF. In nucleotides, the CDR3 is TGTGCCAGCAGCCCCGGGGGGGGCTATTCACCCCTCCACTTT.

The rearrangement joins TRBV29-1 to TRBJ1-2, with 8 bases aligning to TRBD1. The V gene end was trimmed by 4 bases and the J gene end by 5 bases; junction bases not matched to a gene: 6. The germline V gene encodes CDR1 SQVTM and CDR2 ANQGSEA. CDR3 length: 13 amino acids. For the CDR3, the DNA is TGCAGCGTTGGTCCGGACAGGGATTATGGCTACACCTTC. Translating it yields CSVGPDRDYGYTF.

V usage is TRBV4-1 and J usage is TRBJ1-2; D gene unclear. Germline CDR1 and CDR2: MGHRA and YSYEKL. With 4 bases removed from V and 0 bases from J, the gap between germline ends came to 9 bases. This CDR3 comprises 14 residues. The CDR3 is CASSPEASNYGYTF. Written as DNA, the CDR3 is TGCGCCAGCAGCCCCGAAGCCTCTAACTATGGCTACACCTTC.

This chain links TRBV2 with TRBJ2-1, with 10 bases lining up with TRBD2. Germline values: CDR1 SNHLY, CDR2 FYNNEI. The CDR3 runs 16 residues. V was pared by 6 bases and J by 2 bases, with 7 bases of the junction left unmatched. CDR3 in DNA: TGTGCCAGCAGCGAGCTAGCGGGAGCCCCCTACAATGAGCAGTTCTTC. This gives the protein CASSELAGAPYNEQFF.

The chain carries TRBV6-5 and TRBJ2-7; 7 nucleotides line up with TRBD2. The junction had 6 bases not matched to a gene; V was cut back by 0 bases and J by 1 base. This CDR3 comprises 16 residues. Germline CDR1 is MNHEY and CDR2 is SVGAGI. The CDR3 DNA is TGTGCCAGCAGTTACTCGTCGACTAGCAGATCCTACGAGCAGTACTTC. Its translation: CASSYSSTSRSYEQYF.

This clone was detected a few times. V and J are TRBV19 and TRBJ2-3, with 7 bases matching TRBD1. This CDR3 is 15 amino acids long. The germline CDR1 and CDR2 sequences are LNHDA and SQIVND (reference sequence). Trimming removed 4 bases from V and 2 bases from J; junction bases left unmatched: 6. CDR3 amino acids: CASSSPGQITDTQYF. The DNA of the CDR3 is TGTGCCAGTAGTAGCCCGGGACAGATCACAGATACGCAGTATTTT.